The TCR beta chain described here comes from a study of human T cells and chemical hapten exposure. Study-level information: Patients, mostly women, had alopecia areata, alopecia totalis or alopecia universalis.

Original handling: Counting gave a median of roughly 97,000 TCRs per sample, with values ranging from roughly 20,000 to 750,000. From the RACE reads, TCRdb called clonotypes with MiXCR, one entry per CDR3 protein. The V and J calls come from TCRdb's annotation, not from the publication. The data hold roughly 84,000 distinct CDR3 sequences, with more than 9% observed a single time. The sample's time point: patch test 2, 6 weeks after DPC sensitization. The treatment is: therapeutic diphenylcyclopropenone sensitization with weekly scalp DPC. This sequence was found in a woman aged 45-60 years with alopecia areata. Some clones in this sample may be carry-over from other donors' samples. The sample was whole blood, taken in connection with sensitization to the hapten diphenylcyclopropenone (DPC).

CDR3 region: CASSPTSVDTQYF. The CDR3 bases are TGTGCCAGCAGCCCTACTAGCGTCGATACGCAGTATTTT. The chain is built from TRBV11-2 and TRBJ2-3; 7 bases agree with TRBD2. This CDR3 has 13 amino acids. V shed 5 bases and J 6 bases; nucleotides not matched to a gene: 5. Germline CDR1 and CDR2: SGHAT and FQNNGV.